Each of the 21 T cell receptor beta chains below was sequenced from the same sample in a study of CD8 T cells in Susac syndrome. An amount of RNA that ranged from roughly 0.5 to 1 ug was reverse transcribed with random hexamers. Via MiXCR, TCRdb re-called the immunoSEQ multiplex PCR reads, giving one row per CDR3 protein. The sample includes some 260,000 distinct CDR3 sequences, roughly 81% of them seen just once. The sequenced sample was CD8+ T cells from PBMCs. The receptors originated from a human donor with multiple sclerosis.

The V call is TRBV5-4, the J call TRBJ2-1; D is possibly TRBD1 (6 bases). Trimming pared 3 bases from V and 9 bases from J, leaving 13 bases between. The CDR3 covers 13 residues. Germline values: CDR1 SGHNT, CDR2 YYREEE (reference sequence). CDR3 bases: TGTGCCAGCAGCTCTGGGGGCGCTCCTGAGCAGTTCTTC. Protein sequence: CASSSGGAPEQFF.

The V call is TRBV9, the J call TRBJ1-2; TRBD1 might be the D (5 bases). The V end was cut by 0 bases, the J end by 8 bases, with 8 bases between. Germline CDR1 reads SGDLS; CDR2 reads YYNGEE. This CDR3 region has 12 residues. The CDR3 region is CASSVGRDGYTF. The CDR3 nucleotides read TGTGCCAGCAGCGTAGGGAGGGACGGCTACACCTTC. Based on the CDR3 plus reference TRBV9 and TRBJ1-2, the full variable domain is DSGVTQTPKHLITATGQRVTLRCSPRSGDLSVYWYQQSLDQGLQFLIQYYNGEERAKGNILERFSAQQFPDLHSELNLSSLELGDSALYFCASSVGRDGYTFGSGTRLTVV.

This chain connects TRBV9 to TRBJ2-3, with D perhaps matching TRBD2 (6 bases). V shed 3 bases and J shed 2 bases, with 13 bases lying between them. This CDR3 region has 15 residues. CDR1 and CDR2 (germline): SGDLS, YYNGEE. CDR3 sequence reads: CASSERDSYTDTQYF. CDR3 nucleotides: TGTGCCAGCAGCGAGAGGGACTCCTACACAGATACGCAGTATTTT.

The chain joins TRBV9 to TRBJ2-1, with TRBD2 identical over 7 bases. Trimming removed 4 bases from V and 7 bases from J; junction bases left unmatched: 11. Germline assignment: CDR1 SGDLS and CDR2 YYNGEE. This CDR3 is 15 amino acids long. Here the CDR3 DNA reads TGTGCCAGCAGCACGTCCGGGACTATTATTAATGAGCAGTTCTTC. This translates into CASSTSGTIINEQFF.

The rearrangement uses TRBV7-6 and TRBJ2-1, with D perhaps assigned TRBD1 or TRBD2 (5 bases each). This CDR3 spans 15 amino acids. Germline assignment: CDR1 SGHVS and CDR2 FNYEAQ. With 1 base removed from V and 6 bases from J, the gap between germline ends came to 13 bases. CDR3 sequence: CASSLDGLGVNEQFF. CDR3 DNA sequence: TGTGCCAGCAGCTTAGATGGTTTGGGGGTCAATGAGCAGTTCTTC.

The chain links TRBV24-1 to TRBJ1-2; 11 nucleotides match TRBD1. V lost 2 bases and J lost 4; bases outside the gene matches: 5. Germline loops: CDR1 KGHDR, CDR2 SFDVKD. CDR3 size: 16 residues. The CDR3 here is CATSDSSGQGVYGYTF. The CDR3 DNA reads TGTGCCACCAGTGATTCCTCGGGACAGGGGGTCTATGGCTACACCTTC.

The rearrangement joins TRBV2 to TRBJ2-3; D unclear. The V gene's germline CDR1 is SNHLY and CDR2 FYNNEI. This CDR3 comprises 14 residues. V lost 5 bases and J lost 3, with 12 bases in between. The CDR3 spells CASSIWRRTDTQYF. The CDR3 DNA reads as TGTGCCAGCAGTATTTGGCGGAGAACAGATACGCAGTATTTT.

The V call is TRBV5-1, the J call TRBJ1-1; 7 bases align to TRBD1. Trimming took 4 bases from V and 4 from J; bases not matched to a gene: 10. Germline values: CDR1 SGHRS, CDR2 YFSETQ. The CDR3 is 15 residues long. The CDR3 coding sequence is TGCGCCAGCAGCAACAGACAGGGATCCGGCACTGAAGCTTTCTTT. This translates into CASSNRQGSGTEAFF.

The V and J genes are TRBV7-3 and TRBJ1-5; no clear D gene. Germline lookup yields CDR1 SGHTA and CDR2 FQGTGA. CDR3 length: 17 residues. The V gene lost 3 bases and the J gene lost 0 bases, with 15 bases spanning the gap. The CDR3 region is CASSFLRVCYSNQPQHF. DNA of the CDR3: TGTGCCAGCAGCTTCCTGAGGGTGTGTTATAGCAATCAGCCCCAGCATTTT.

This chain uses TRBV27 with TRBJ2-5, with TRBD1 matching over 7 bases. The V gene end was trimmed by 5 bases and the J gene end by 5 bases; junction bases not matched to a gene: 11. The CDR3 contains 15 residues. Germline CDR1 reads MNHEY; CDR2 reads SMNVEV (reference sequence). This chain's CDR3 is CASSQRQGVIETQYF. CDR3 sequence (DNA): TGTGCCAGCAGTCAAAGACAGGGTGTAATCGAGACCCAGTACTTC.

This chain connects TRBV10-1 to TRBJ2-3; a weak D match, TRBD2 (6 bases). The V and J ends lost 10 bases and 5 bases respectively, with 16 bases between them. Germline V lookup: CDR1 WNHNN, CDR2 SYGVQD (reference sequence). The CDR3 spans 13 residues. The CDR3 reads CATGDHRRDTQYF. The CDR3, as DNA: TGCGCCACGGGGGACCACCGTCGAGATACGCAGTATTTT.

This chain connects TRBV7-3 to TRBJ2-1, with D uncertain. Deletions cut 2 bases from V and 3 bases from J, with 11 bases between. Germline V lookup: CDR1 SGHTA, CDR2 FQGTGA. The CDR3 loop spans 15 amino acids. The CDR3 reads CASSLGALGYNEQFF. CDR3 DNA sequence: TGTGCCAGCAGCTTAGGAGCGCTTGGCTACAATGAGCAGTTCTTC.

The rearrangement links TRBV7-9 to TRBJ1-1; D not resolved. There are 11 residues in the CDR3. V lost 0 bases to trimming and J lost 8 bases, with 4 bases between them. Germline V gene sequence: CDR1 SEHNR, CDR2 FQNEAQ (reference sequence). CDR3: CASSLASEAFF. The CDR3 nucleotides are TGTGCCAGCAGCTTAGCCAGCGAAGCTTTCTTT.

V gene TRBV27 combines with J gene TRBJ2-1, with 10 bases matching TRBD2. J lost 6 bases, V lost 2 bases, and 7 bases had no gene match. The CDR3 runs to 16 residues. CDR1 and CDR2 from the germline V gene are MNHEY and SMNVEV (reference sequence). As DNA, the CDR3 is TGTGCCAGCAGTTTAATTTTGGCTAGCGGGAGCAATGAGCAGTTCTTC. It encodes CASSLILASGSNEQFF.

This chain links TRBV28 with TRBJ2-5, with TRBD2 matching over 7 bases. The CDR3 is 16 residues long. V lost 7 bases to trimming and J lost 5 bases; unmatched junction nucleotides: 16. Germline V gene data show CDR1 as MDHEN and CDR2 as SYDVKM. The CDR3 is CASKLTSRVKWETQYF. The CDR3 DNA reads TGTGCCAGCAAATTGACTAGCCGGGTTAAGTGGGAGACCCAGTACTTC.

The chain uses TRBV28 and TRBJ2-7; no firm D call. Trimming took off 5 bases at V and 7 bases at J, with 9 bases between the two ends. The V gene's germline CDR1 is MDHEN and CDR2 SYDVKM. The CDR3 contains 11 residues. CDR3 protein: CASSHLQEQYF. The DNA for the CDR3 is TGTGCCAGCAGTCATTTGCAGGAGCAGTACTTC.

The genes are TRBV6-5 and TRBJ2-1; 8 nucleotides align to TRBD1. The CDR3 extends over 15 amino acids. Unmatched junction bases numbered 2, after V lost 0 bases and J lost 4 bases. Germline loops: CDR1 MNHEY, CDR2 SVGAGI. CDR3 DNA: TGTGCCAGCAGTTACTCGCAGGGGGCATACAATGAGCAGTTCTTC. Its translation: CASSYSQGAYNEQFF.

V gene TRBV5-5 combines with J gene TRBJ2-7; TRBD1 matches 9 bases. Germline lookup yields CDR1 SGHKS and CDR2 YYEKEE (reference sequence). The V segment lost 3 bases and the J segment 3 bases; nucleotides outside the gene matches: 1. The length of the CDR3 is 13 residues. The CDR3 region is CASSSTGGYEQYF. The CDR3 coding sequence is TGTGCCAGCAGCTCGACAGGGGGCTACGAGCAGTACTTC.

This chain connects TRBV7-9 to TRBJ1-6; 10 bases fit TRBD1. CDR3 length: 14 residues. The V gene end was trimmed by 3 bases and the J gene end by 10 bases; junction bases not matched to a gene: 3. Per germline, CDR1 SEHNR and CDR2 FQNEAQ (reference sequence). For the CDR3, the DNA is TGTGCCAGCAGCTTCGGGACAGGGGAGTCACCCCTCCACTTT. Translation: CASSFGTGESPLHF.

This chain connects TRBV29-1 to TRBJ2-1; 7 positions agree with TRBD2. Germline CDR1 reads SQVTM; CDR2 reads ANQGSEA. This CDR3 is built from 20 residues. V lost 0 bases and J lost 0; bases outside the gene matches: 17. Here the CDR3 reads CSVEDPLEREGPRSYNEQFF. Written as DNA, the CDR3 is TGCAGCGTTGAAGATCCACTGGAGAGGGAGGGCCCTCGCTCCTACAATGAGCAGTTCTTC.

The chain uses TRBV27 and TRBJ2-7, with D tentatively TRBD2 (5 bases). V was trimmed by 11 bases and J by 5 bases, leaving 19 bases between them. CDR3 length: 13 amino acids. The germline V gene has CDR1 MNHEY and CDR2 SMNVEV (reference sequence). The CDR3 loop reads CAGKWGEGNEQYF. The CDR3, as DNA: TGTGCCGGCAAGTGGGGTGAGGGCAACGAGCAGTACTTC.